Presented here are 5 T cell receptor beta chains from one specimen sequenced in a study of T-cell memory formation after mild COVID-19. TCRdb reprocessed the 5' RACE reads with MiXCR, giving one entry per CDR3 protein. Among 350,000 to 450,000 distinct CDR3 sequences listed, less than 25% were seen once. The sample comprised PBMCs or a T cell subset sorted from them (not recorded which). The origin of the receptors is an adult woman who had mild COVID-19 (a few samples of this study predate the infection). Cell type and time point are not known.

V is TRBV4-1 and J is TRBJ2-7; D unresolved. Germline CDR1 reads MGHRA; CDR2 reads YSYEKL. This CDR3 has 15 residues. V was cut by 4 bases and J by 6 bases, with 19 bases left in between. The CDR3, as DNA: TGCGCCAGCAGCCGCGTTCCCTATGATGGAAGCGAGCAGTACTTC. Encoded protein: CASSRVPYDGSEQYF.

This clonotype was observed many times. The CDR3 here is CASSSGRMNTEAFF. The CDR3 region has the DNA TGTGCCAGCAGTTCGGGACGGATGAACACTGAAGCTTTCTTT. V is TRBV27 and J is TRBJ1-1, with D possibly matching TRBD1 (5 bases). Germline lookup yields CDR1 MNHEY and CDR2 SMNVEV (reference sequence). This CDR3 comprises 14 residues. V was trimmed by 4 bases and J by 0 bases, leaving 9 bases between them.

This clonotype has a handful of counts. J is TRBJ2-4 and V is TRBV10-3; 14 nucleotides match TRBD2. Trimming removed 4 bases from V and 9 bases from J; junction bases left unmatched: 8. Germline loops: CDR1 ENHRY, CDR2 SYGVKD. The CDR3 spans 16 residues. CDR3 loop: CAISVGLAGAKGIQYF. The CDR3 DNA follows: TGTGCCATCAGTGTGGGACTAGCGGGAGCGAAGGGCATTCAGTACTTC.

The CDR3 here is CASSFKRGRTDTQYF. In DNA form, the CDR3 reads TGTGCCAGCAGCTTTAAGCGGGGGAGGACAGATACGCAGTATTTT. The rearrangement links TRBV3-1 to TRBJ2-3; 8 bases map to TRBD2. The germline gives CDR1 LGHDT, CDR2 YNNKEL (reference sequence). V was clipped by 5 bases and J by 3 bases; unmatched bases: 7. The CDR3 totals 15 residues.

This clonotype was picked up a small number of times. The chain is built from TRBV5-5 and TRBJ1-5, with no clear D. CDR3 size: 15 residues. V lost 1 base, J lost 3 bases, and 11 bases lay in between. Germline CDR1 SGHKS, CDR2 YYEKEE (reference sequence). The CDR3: CASSLNFRDNQPQHF. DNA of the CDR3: TGTGCCAGCAGCTTGAATTTCCGGGACAATCAGCCCCAGCATTTT.